The source of this TCR beta chain is a study of resident and recirculating memory T cells in vitiligo. The CDR3 runs to 15 residues. From germline, CDR1 is ENHRY and CDR2 SYGVKD. V dropped 4 bases and J dropped 3; count of bases not matched to a gene: 7. This clone was found once. Profiled with immunoSEQ multiplex PCR; TCRdb holds only in-frame clones, not every one. This sample has tens of thousands of clones, with about 89% found just once. The TCR comes from a male donor with vitiligo. The specimen sequenced was blood. This chain connects TRBV10-3 to TRBJ1-2; the match to TRBD1 covers 8 bases. The chain's CDR3 is CAISGGQGGDYGYTF. In DNA, the CDR3 is TGTGCCATCAGTGGTGGACAGGGAGGCGACTATGGCTACACCTTC.